Below, one T cell receptor (beta chain) is given with its context. Its antigen remains unknown. The CDR3 runs to 15 residues. The V end lost 5 bases, the J end lost 0 bases, and 11 bases lay between the germline ends. The germline V gene has CDR1 SGHTA and CDR2 FQGNSA. TCRdb re-derived calls from the reads in MiXCR, one entry per CDR3 protein. The sample holds 150,000 to 200,000 distinct CDR3 sequences; roughly 15% are singletons and the top ten take around 20%. This entry is derived from a study of T cell repertoires in cytomegalovirus infection. On the study more broadly: Indications came from public TCR beta signatures; they pointed to CMV infection and to a matching HLA type.

Study-wide results and caveats: Ex vivo, HLA-C-restricted CMV-specific TCR beta clonotypes prevailed over the rest of the response. Identification of carriers of CMV plus the relevant HLA was achieved through cumulative public TCR beta family frequency.

Material: CD8+ T cells from PBMCs. The gene calls are TRBV7-2 and TRBJ1-3; D not certain. The TCR was taken from a human donor in good health (CMV status not recorded). Some clones in this sample may be carry-over from other donors' samples. The chain's CDR3 is CASSLYEGSGNTIYF. Here the CDR3 DNA reads TGTGCCAGCAGCCTCTATGAGGGCTCTGGAAACACCATATATTTT.